A selection of T cell receptor beta chains follows, all from one sample in a study of tumor-infiltrating lymphocytes in localized non-small cell lung cancer. Libraries were prepared by immunoSEQ multiplex PCR; TCRdb keeps only in-frame clonotypes and omits some of them. The table shows 12,000 or so clones, with 60% to 85% occurring only once. The sequenced material came from lung tumor tissue. These receptors all come from a human donor with non-small cell lung cancer. The CDR3 runs from the conserved cysteine through the conserved F or W. The D gene is left open where the match is weak.

j_call	v_call	d_call	cdr3_aa
TRBJ2-3	TRBV5-1	TRBD2	CASSWGLAGVSDTQYF
TRBJ1-1	TRBV7-2	TRBD1	CASSLASVGTANTEAFF
TRBJ1-1	TRBV5-8	NA	CASRHRTRGSEAFF
TRBJ2-1	TRBV7-2	TRBD2	CASSLALAGGKQFF
TRBJ2-5	TRBV14	NA	CASSQDLRRLFLQETQYF
TRBJ2-5	TRBV19	TRBD1	CASKGQGGGETQYF
TRBJ2-2	TRBV11-2	NA	CASSPAGARRKELFF
TRBJ1-2	TRBV4-3	NA	CASSQDLGGPAGGYTF
TRBJ1-6	TRBV5-1	NA	CASSPGGNSPLHF
TRBJ1-6	TRBV7-2	NA	CASSLGTGSGSPLHF
TRBJ1-1	TRBV7-3	NA	CASSLGMNTEAFF
TRBJ2-5	TRBV7-2	NA	CASSLPGRVETQYF
TRBJ1-1	TRBV19	NA	CASSIVWGVNTEAFF
TRBJ2-3	TRBV27	NA	CASSFFQGGTQYF
TRBJ1-1	TRBV7-2	NA	CASSGSYGTEAFF
TRBJ2-7	TRBV5-1	TRBD1	CASRRGLGQGSSYEQYF
TRBJ1-2	TRBV5-1	NA	CASSLNRWNGYTF
TRBJ1-5	TRBV5-1	TRBD1	CASRSGTGSNQPQHF
TRBJ1-2	TRBV6-1	NA	CASSESGANYGYTF
TRBJ1-5	TRBV2	NA	CASSEETGNQPQHF
TRBJ2-3	TRBV5-1	NA	CASSLDADTQYF
TRBJ2-2	TRBV5-1	NA	CASSTGDYTGELFF
TRBJ2-5	TRBV30	NA	CAWRRILQGQETQYF
TRBJ2-1	TRBV28	TRBD1	CASSLQAGTADQVNEQFF
TRBJ2-7	TRBV19	NA	CASSTTGGIYEQYF
TRBJ2-4	TRBV5-1	NA	CASSLGTTGVAGNIQYF
TRBJ1-2	TRBV5-3	NA	CARRLIREGRYGYTF
TRBJ1-2	TRBV7-2	TRBD1	CASSLGTANYGYTF
TRBJ1-4	TRBV5-4	NA	CASSSVQTGSLFF
TRBJ2-2	TRBV6-5	TRBD2	CASSYGTIATGELFF
TRBJ1-3	TRBV18	NA	CASSPSRAGGSGNTIYF
TRBJ1-3	TRBV30	NA	CAWSVLVNTIYF
TRBJ2-1	TRBV10-3	TRBD1	CAISGRGQTNSYNEQFF
TRBJ1-4	TRBV2	TRBD1	CASSDRQGHEKLFF
TRBJ1-4	TRBV18	TRBD1	CASSLRTGANEKLFF
TRBJ2-1	TRBV19	TRBD2	CASSAAGVSYNEQFF
TRBJ2-3	TRBV19	NA	CATKPFRGTDTQYF
TRBJ1-5	TRBV19	NA	CATARQHGQPQHF
TRBJ1-1	TRBV7-2	TRBD1	CASSLYRTGVYTEAFF
TRBJ1-1	TRBV7-8	TRBD1	CASSLRTGGARTEAFF
TRBJ2-3	TRBV11-2	NA	CASSLVLAADTQYF
TRBJ2-2	TRBV10-3	NA	CAIRASAYTGELFF
TRBJ2-2	TRBV7-6	NA	CASSGRETGELFF
TRBJ1-1	TRBV7-2	NA	CASSGSAGWNTEAFF
TRBJ1-1	TRBV7-2	NA	CASSPFQANTEAFF
TRBJ2-5	TRBV6-6	NA	CASSYSRGAKTQYF
TRBJ2-3	TRBV11-3	TRBD2	CASSRGLAGGTDTQYF
TRBJ2-7	TRBV4-3	TRBD2	CASSQVTLRGGIYEQYF
TRBJ2-1	TRBV4-1	TRBD2	CASSQTGLAGEGEQFF
TRBJ2-3	TRBV7-2	NA	CASRHITDTQYF
TRBJ2-5	TRBV29-1	TRBD1	CSGEGQGRTQYF
TRBJ2-5	TRBV5-4	TRBD1	CASSPGTALGETQYF